The clone carrying this TCR beta chain has a handful of counts. This CDR3 comprises 16 residues. From germline, CDR1 is MNHEY and CDR2 SVGEGT. Trimming took off 5 bases at V and 2 bases at J, with 16 bases between the two ends. The sample is drawn from a study of control samples from healthy donors and cancer patients. This table comes from immunoSEQ multiplex PCR, and its TCRdb copy is limited to in-frame clones, with some not included. The repertoire holds about 110,000 clones, with just over 90% as singletons. Sequences were obtained from blood. The origin of this receptor is a human donor in good health. The donor label of this sample is uncertain. The rearrangement links TRBV6-2 or TRBV6-3 to TRBJ1-5; D uncertain. The chain's CDR3 is CASSPLTGLGNQPQHF. In DNA form, the CDR3 reads TGTGCCAGCAGTCCCCTGACTGGTTTGGGCAATCAGCCCCAGCATTTT.